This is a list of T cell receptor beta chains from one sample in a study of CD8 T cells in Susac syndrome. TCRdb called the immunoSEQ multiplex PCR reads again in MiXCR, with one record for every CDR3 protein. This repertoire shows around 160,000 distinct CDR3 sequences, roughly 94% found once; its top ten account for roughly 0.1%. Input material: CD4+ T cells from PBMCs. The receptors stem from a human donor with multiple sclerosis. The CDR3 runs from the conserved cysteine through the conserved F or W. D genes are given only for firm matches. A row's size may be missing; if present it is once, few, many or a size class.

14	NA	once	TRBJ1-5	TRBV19	CASSITEGNQPQHF	TGTGCCAGTAGTATTACGGAAGGCAATCAGCCCCAGCATTTT
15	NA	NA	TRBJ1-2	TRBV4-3	CASSQGLMENYGYTF	TGCGCCAGCAGCCAAGGCCTCATGGAGAACTATGGCTACACCTTC
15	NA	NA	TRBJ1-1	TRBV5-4	CASSLFTQWNTEAFF	TGTGCCAGCAGCTTGTTTACACAGTGGAACACTGAAGCTTTCTTT
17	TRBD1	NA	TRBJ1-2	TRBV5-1	CASSLAPGQALNYGYTF	TGCGCCAGCAGCTTGGCTCCGGGACAGGCGCTTAACTATGGCTACACCTTC
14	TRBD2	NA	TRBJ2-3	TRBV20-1	CSATVGLATDTQYF	TGCAGTGCTACCGTCGGACTAGCTACGGATACGCAGTATTTT
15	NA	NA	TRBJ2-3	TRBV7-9	CASSLAVRGTDTQYF	TGTGCCAGCAGCTTAGCGGTGAGGGGCACAGATACGCAGTATTTT
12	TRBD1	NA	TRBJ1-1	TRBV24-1	CATSTGGTEAFF	TGTGCCACCAGTACAGGGGGCACTGAAGCTTTCTTT
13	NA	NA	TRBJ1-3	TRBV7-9	CAGAVPSGNTIYF	TGTGCCGGGGCAGTACCCTCTGGAAACACCATATATTTT
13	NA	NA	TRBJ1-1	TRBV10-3	CAISAGQGTEAFF	TGTGCCATCAGTGCTGGACAAGGTACTGAAGCTTTCTTT
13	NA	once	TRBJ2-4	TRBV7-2	CASSAIVQNIQYF	TGTGCCAGCAGCGCGATCGTTCAAAACATTCAGTACTTC
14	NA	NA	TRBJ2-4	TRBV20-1	CSARDYRDIRIQYF	TGCAGTGCTAGAGATTACCGGGACATTCGCATTCAGTACTTC
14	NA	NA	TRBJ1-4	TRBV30	CAWSVLGGNEKLFF	TGTGCCTGGAGTGTATTGGGGGGGAATGAAAAACTGTTTTTT
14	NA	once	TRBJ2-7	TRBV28	CASIEGGGPYEQYF	TGTGCCAGCATTGAGGGGGGAGGGCCGTACGAGCAGTACTTC
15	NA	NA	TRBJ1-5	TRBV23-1	CASSRDTISNQPQHF	TGCGCCAGCAGTAGGGACACTATTAGCAATCAGCCCCAGCATTTT
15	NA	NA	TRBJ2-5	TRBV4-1	CASSQAPPLRETQYF	TGCGCCAGCAGCCAAGCCCCCCCATTGCGAGAGACCCAGTACTTC
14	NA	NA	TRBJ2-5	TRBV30	CAWSVPSLRGTQYF	TGTGCCTGGAGTGTACCCAGCCTGAGGGGGACCCAGTACTTC
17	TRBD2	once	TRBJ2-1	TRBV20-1	CSARGTSGRSGYNEQFF	TGCAGTGCTAGAGGGACTAGCGGGAGAAGTGGATACAATGAGCAGTTCTTC
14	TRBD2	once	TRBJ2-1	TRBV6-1	CASSAGTSASEQFF	TGTGCCAGCAGTGCTGGGACTAGCGCAAGTGAGCAGTTCTTC
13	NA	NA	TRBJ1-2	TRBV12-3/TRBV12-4	CASSPGSPYGYTF	TGTGCCAGCAGTCCCGGCAGCCCCTATGGCTACACCTTC
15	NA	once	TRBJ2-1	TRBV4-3	CASSQALGLDNEQFF	TGCGCCAGCAGCCAAGCACTGGGACTTGACAATGAGCAGTTCTTC
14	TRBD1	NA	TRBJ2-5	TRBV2	CASSGRTGQETQYF	TGTGCCAGCAGTGGAAGGACAGGACAAGAGACCCAGTACTTC
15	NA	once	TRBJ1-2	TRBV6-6	CASSREWGTNYGYTF	TGTGCCAGCAGTCGGGAGTGGGGAACTAACTATGGCTACACCTTC
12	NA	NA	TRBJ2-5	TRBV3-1	CASSHLGETQYF	TGTGCCAGCAGCCATCTAGGAGAGACCCAGTACTTC
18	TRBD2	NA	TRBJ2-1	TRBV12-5	CASGLDNQREMRKNEQFF	TGTGCTAGTGGTTTGGATAATCAGCGGGAGATGAGAAAGAATGAGCAGTTCTTC
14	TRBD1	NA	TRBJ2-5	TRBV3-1	CASTRQGNMLESYF	TGTGCCAGCACCCGACAGGGTAACATGCTAGAATCATACTTC
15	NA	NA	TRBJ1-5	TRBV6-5	CASRPQGPSNQPQHF	TGTGCCAGCAGACCACAGGGTCCTAGCAATCAGCCCCAGCATTTT